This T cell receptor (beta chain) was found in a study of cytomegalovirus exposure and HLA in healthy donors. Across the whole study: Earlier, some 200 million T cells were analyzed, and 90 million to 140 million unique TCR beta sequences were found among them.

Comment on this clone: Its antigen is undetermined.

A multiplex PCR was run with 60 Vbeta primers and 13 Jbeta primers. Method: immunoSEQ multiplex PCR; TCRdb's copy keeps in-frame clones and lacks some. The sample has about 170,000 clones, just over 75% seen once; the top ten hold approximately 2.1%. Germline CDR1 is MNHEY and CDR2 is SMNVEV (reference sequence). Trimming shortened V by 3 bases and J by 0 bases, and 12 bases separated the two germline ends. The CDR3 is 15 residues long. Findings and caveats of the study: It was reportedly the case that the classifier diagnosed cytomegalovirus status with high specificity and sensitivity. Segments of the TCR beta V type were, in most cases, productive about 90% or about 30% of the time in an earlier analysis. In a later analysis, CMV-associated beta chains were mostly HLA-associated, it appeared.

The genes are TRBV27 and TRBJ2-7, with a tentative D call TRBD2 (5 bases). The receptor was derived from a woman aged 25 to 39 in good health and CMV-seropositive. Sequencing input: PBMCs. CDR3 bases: TGTGCCAGCAGTTTGAATTGGGAGAGCTCCTACGAGCAGTACTTC. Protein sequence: CASSLNWESSYEQYF.